These T cell receptor beta chains were read from a single sample in a study of molecular identifiers for immune sequencing clone quantification. TCRdb passed the PCR reads through MiXCR, listing each CDR3 protein once. The sample consists of around 300,000 distinct CDR3 sequences, about 22% of them appearing once. Input material: naive CD8+ T cells from blood, with Jurkat cell RNA spiked in. The receptors were sampled from a human donor in good health. Some libraries in this study had Jurkat cell RNA spiked in. Both conserved end residues are trimmed from each CDR3. The order of the fields is J gene, V gene, CDR3 protein.

j_gene: TRBJ1-1; v_gene: TRBV28; CDR3aa: ASSLFGVDTEAF
j_gene: TRBJ2-5; v_gene: TRBV7-9; CDR3aa: ASSSHKGQEQETQY
j_gene: TRBJ2-3; v_gene: TRBV4-1; CDR3aa: ASSQEGVSLDTQY
j_gene: TRBJ2-3; v_gene: TRBV3-1; CDR3aa: ASSQGLAGGLTDTQY
j_gene: TRBJ2-1; v_gene: TRBV3-1; CDR3aa: ASSQDLASSYNNEQF
j_gene: TRBJ2-7; v_gene: TRBV6-6; CDR3aa: ASSYYSSYEQY
j_gene: TRBJ2-7; v_gene: TRBV21-1; CDR3aa: ASSKVLRTGTYEQY
j_gene: TRBJ1-3; v_gene: TRBV7-8; CDR3aa: ASSLFSPQTSGNTIY
j_gene: TRBJ1-2; v_gene: TRBV10-3; CDR3aa: AITTPEGFSYGYT
j_gene: TRBJ2-1; v_gene: TRBV19; CDR3aa: ASSPWTSGSAYNEQF
j_gene: TRBJ1-6; v_gene: TRBV7-6; CDR3aa: ASSLEPGTPLH
j_gene: TRBJ2-4; v_gene: TRBV20-1; CDR3aa: SARDWQGSVDIQY
j_gene: TRBJ2-1; v_gene: TRBV28; CDR3aa: ASSPRGLAGVGSYNEQF
j_gene: TRBJ2-7; v_gene: TRBV5-5; CDR3aa: ASGGNAIGQY
j_gene: TRBJ2-1; v_gene: TRBV24-1; CDR3aa: ATSDIVYGGNEQF
j_gene: TRBJ2-7; v_gene: TRBV12-3/TRBV12-4; CDR3aa: ASSPLDRAYEQY
j_gene: TRBJ1-6; v_gene: TRBV19; CDR3aa: ASSTEGPNSPLH
j_gene: TRBJ1-6; v_gene: TRBV20-1; CDR3aa: SARDLGQYNSPLH
j_gene: TRBJ2-7; v_gene: TRBV6-5; CDR3aa: ASSYDGGVGYEQY
j_gene: TRBJ2-1; v_gene: TRBV7-2; CDR3aa: ASSSGLFPNEQF
j_gene: TRBJ1-4; v_gene: TRBV9; CDR3aa: ASSAPTGTENEKLF
j_gene: TRBJ1-5; v_gene: TRBV13; CDR3aa: ASSPPPTGKLQPQH
j_gene: TRBJ2-1; v_gene: TRBV20-1; CDR3aa: SARVAVPYNEQF
j_gene: TRBJ2-7; v_gene: TRBV19; CDR3aa: ASSAGWAYEQY
j_gene: TRBJ2-3; v_gene: TRBV28; CDR3aa: ASAGSSGMGGTDTQY
j_gene: TRBJ2-3; v_gene: TRBV4-3; CDR3aa: ASSQGLGLKGPDTQY
j_gene: TRBJ1-1; v_gene: TRBV14; CDR3aa: ASSLQGSTEAF
j_gene: TRBJ2-7; v_gene: TRBV27; CDR3aa: ASGGASYEQY
j_gene: TRBJ1-1; v_gene: TRBV4-2; CDR3aa: ASSQGQLEAF
j_gene: TRBJ1-5; v_gene: TRBV20-1; CDR3aa: SANSDRDSNQPQH
j_gene: TRBJ2-7; v_gene: TRBV6-4; CDR3aa: ASSDSPGEGYEQY
j_gene: TRBJ2-3; v_gene: TRBV28; CDR3aa: ASSSRGSGTDTQY
j_gene: TRBJ1-1; v_gene: TRBV27; CDR3aa: ASRNLYRGRGTEAF
j_gene: TRBJ2-3; v_gene: TRBV6-1; CDR3aa: ASSARLAGGISDTQY
j_gene: TRBJ2-3; v_gene: TRBV28; CDR3aa: ASIPRPSGRVGDTQY
j_gene: TRBJ2-4; v_gene: TRBV5-3; CDR3aa: ASSGRQGPLAKNIQY
j_gene: TRBJ1-6; v_gene: TRBV6-1; CDR3aa: ASSEEPGQGESPLH
j_gene: TRBJ2-1; v_gene: TRBV7-2; CDR3aa: ASSTYIPRLSYNEQF
j_gene: TRBJ1-2; v_gene: TRBV19; CDR3aa: ASSPGTFYGYT
j_gene: TRBJ2-7; v_gene: TRBV5-1; CDR3aa: TSSAGQGFYEQY